This TCR beta chain was captured in a study of CD8 T cells in Susac syndrome. Blood CD8+ and CD4+ T cells underwent high-throughput TCR beta sequencing. The V and J ends lost 0 bases and 1 base, in that order; junction bases with no gene match: 3. In germline, CDR1 is LGHNA, CDR2 YSLEER. This CDR3 has 16 amino acids. The RNA input was roughly 0.45 to 1 ug, and it was reverse transcribed with random hexamers. An immunoSEQ multiplex PCR amplified TCR beta CDR3 over 54 Vbeta and 13 Jbeta. TCRdb redid the calling of the immunoSEQ multiplex PCR reads with MiXCR, one entry per CDR3 protein. The repertoire holds about 120,000 distinct CDR3 sequences, with about 90% as singletons.

The sequencing sample was made of CD8+ T cells from PBMCs. This TCR was sampled from a human donor in good health. This chain joins TRBV4-3 and TRBJ1-3, with 7 bases that match TRBD1. This CDR3 reads CASSQDDRVSGNTIYF. CDR3 DNA: TGCGCCAGCAGCCAAGACGACAGGGTTTCTGGAAACACCATATATTTT.